The 20 T cell receptor beta chains below were found in one sample sequenced in a study of cytomegalovirus exposure and HLA in healthy donors. With 60 Vbeta and 13 Jbeta primers, the PCR was carried out. Only in-frame clones appear in the TCRdb table, and some are missing; sequencing was by immunoSEQ multiplex PCR. The repertoire includes around 180,000 clones, 70% to 85% of them detected once, and 1% to 1.5% sits in the top ten. Sample: PBMCs. All receptors come from a girl between 2 and 10 years old in good health and CMV-seropositive.

This chain joins TRBV5-1 and TRBJ2-1; a possible D gene is TRBD1 (5 bases). The germline gives CDR1 SGHRS, CDR2 YFSETQ. V gave up 8 bases and J gave up 5 bases, with 23 bases separating them. The CDR3 runs 16 residues. CDR3 coding DNA: TGCGCCAGTTCGGGCCCAAACAGGCCCCCTAACAATGAGCAGTTCTTC. Its translation is CASSGPNRPPNNEQFF.

The chain couples TRBV5-6 to TRBJ1-6; unclear D gene. The CDR3 totals 18 residues. The V end lost 0 bases, the J end lost 0 bases, and 13 bases lay between the germline ends. Germline CDR1 reads SGHDT; CDR2 reads YYEEEE. CDR3 DNA: TGTGCCAGCAGCTTGGACCTCGGCGGAACCTCCTATAATTCACCCCTCCACTTT. Residues: CASSLDLGGTSYNSPLHF.

The V and J genes are TRBV19 and TRBJ2-5, with 9 nucleotides matching TRBD2. This CDR3 has 16 residues. Per germline, CDR1 LNHDA and CDR2 SQIVND (reference sequence). V dropped 5 bases and J dropped 5; count of bases not matched to a gene: 12. The CDR3 DNA reads TGTGCCAGTAGTCCCCCACTAGCGGGCGGCTCCGAGACCCAGTACTTC. This codes for CASSPPLAGGSETQYF.

Worth noting for this clone: At one end the junction does not follow the germline gene, possibly because of a read error. The V call is TRBV4-2, the J call TRBJ1-2; D not certain. Germline CDR1 reads LGHNA; CDR2 reads YNFKEQ. The CDR3 has 15 residues. The DNA of the CDR3 is TGTGCCAGCAGCCAATGGGTGGAAGCTAACTATGGCCACACCTTC. Translation gives CASSQWVEANYGHTF.

The CDR3 DNA sequence: TGTGCCAGCAGTTCCGGCCTGCGCCCGGGCTACGAGCAGTACTTC. Amino acid sequence: CASSSGLRPGYEQYF. This sequence joins TRBV28 and TRBJ2-7; no definite D call. The CDR3 runs 15 residues. Looked up from germline, CDR1 is MDHEN and CDR2 is SYDVKM. V was shortened by 4 bases and J by 3 bases, with 16 bases between the two germline ends.

Only a few counts were recorded for this clone. The chain has TRBV4-2 and TRBJ1-4, with a weak D call TRBD1 (5 bases). Between the trimmed V and J ends, which lost 0 bases and 0 bases, there was a span of 8 bases. This CDR3 contains 16 residues. Per germline, CDR1 LGHNA and CDR2 YNFKEQ. CDR3 nucleotides: TGTGCCAGCAGCCAAGAAACGGGGGCAACTAATGAAAAACTGTTTTTT. It translates to CASSQETGATNEKLFF.

The chain uses TRBV4-2 and TRBJ1-1; TRBD1 agrees at 7 bases. The V gene's germline CDR1 is LGHNA and CDR2 YNFKEQ. V gave up 2 bases and J gave up 11 bases; unmatched junction bases: 11. CDR3 length equals 14 residues. This CDR3 reads CASSQPGQRVLAFF. DNA for the CDR3: TGTGCCAGCAGCCAACCGGGACAGCGGGTTCTGGCTTTCTTT.

V is TRBV5-1 and J is TRBJ1-6; 8 bases are a match to TRBD1. The germline V gene encodes CDR1 SGHRS and CDR2 YFSETQ. Trimming cost V 0 bases and J 7 bases; bases outside gene matches: 9. The CDR3 extends over 17 amino acids. CDR3 DNA sequence: TGCGCCAGCAGCTTGGAAGGAGGAACAGGGGGAAATTCACCCCTCCACTTT. This translates into CASSLEGGTGGNSPLHF.

This clone was counted a single time. V gene TRBV25-1 combines with J gene TRBJ2-2; the D gene is possibly TRBD2 (6 bases). Trimming stripped 0 bases from V and 0 bases from J, with 11 bases between. CDR3 length: 17 amino acids. Germline V gene data show CDR1 as MGHDK and CDR2 as SYGVNS. CDR3 coding DNA: TGTGCCAGCAGTGAATATCCGGGGGAGGCGAACACCGGGGAGCTGTTTTTT. It yields the protein CASSEYPGEANTGELFF. The whole variable domain, filled in from reference TRBV25-1 and TRBJ2-2, reads EADIYQTPRYLVIGTGKKITLECSQTMGHDKMYWYQQDPGMELHLIHYSYGVNSTEKGDLSSESTVSRIRTEHFPLTLESARPSHTSQYLCASSEYPGEANTGELFFGEGSRLTVL.

The V call is TRBV6-1, the J call TRBJ2-3; TRBD1 aligns across 10 bases. Trimming cost V 7 bases and J 3 bases; bases outside gene matches: 4. This CDR3 is 14 amino acids long. Germline V gene data show CDR1 as MNHNS and CDR2 as SASEGT. The CDR3 reads CASKLGQGTDTQYF. The CDR3 nucleotides read TGTGCCAGCAAGCTGGGACAGGGGACAGATACGCAGTATTTT.

This chain connects TRBV4-1 to TRBJ1-1, with a tentative D call TRBD1 (5 bases). There are 14 residues in the CDR3. Germline V lookup: CDR1 MGHRA, CDR2 YSYEKL. V was clipped by 4 bases and J by 3 bases, with 12 bases between them. The CDR3 here is CASSPGGADTEAFF. The CDR3 coding sequence is TGCGCCAGCAGCCCCGGCGGGGCCGACACTGAAGCTTTCTTT.

This chain joins TRBV4-1 and TRBJ2-1; the D gene is possibly TRBD2 (5 bases). Germline lookup yields CDR1 MGHRA and CDR2 YSYEKL. This CDR3 is 14 amino acids long. The V and J ends lost 4 bases and 9 bases respectively, with 16 bases between them. DNA for the CDR3: TGCGCCAGCAGCCGTGGGCCCTCCGGAGGTGAGCAGTTCTTC. This translates into CASSRGPSGGEQFF.

The gene calls are TRBV28 and TRBJ2-2; the D gene is possibly TRBD1 (6 bases). Germline loops: CDR1 MDHEN, CDR2 SYDVKM. CDR3 length equals 14 residues. V was pared by 2 bases and J by 6 bases, with 10 bases between. The CDR3 is CASSLPSGAGELFF. The CDR3 DNA follows: TGTGCCAGCAGTTTACCCTCAGGGGCCGGGGAGCTGTTTTTT. The full variable domain, its missing parts supplied by reference TRBV28 and TRBJ2-2, is DVKVTQSSRYLVKRTGEKVFLECVQDMDHENMFWYRQDPGLGLRLIYFSYDVKMKEKGDIPEGYSVSREKKERFSLILESASTNQTSMYLCASSLPSGAGELFFGEGSRLTVL.

The chain links TRBV19 to TRBJ1-2; 9 positions match TRBD1. Germline trimming cut 3 bases from V and 3 bases from J; bases unmatched to any gene: 11. Germline V lookup: CDR1 LNHDA, CDR2 SQIVND (reference sequence). The CDR3 runs 17 residues. The CDR3 DNA reads as TGTGCCAGTAGTATTATGACAGGGGGGGTGTATGACTATGGCTACACCTTC. This codes for CASSIMTGGVYDYGYTF.

In DNA, the CDR3 is TGTGCCTGGAGCACAGGGGCTGATCAGCCCCAGCATTTT. It specifies CAWSTGADQPQHF. The chain is built from TRBV30 and TRBJ1-5; TRBD1 agrees at 7 bases. The germline gives CDR1 GTSNPN, CDR2 SVGIG (reference sequence). The ends lost 3 bases at V and 5 bases at J; junction bases unmatched: 4. The CDR3 has 13 amino acids.

The table lists this clone with a count of one. V is TRBV5-6 and J is TRBJ1-1; no reliable D call. Germline V gene lookup returns CDR1 SGHDT and CDR2 YYEEEE. The CDR3 spans 15 residues. V lost 0 bases and J 5 bases, leaving 14 bases between the germline ends. The CDR3 DNA reads as TGTGCCAGCAGCTTGGAAGTCTCCGGAGGAACTGAAGCTTTCTTT. Translating gives CASSLEVSGGTEAFF.

This clone has just one count. The rearrangement uses TRBV18 and TRBJ2-1; TRBD2 might be the D (6 bases). The V and J ends lost 6 bases and 4 bases respectively, with 16 bases between them. CDR3 length: 15 residues. Per the germline V gene, CDR1 is KGHSH and CDR2 is LQKENI. The CDR3 here is CASSPPIAEYNEQFF. CDR3 bases: TGTGCCAGCTCTCCTCCGATAGCGGAGTACAATGAGCAGTTCTTC.

The J gene is TRBJ1-2, the V gene TRBV13; perhaps TRBD1 as D (6 bases). The V end lost 0 bases, the J end lost 8 bases, and 16 bases lay between the germline ends. Germline CDR1 is PRHDT and CDR2 is FYEKMQ (reference sequence). The CDR3 has 15 amino acids. The CDR3 region is CASSLGSRGPSGYTF. CDR3 sequence (DNA): TGTGCCAGCAGCTTAGGCAGCAGGGGCCCCTCGGGCTACACCTTC.

Remarks on this clone: Other DNA sequences of this sample code for an identical CDR3. Here the CDR3 DNA reads TGCGCCAGCAGCTTGGGACAGGGGGCTAACTATGGCTACACCTTC. This translates into CASSLGQGANYGYTF. The chain links TRBV5-1 to TRBJ1-2; the match to TRBD1 covers 9 bases. In germline, CDR1 is SGHRS, CDR2 YFSETQ. This CDR3 has 15 residues. Unmatched junction bases numbered 0, after V lost 0 bases and J lost 0 bases.

The chain recombines TRBV30 with TRBJ2-3, with 9 bases fitting TRBD2. After removal of 3 bases from V and 8 bases from J, the junction contained 3 bases not matched to a gene. This CDR3 spans 12 amino acids. Germline CDR1 and CDR2: GTSNPN and SVGIG (reference sequence). DNA of the CDR3: TGTGCCTGGAGACTAGCGGGTGTTACGCAGTATTTT. Residues: CAWRLAGVTQYF.